What follows are 22 T cell receptor beta chains derived from one specimen sequenced in a study of blood T cell repertoires in COVID-19. TCRdb's copy holds only in-frame clones and misses some; the assay was immunoSEQ multiplex PCR. The data show about 16,000 clones, with over 75% seen just once and about 16% held by the top ten. Specimen: peripheral blood. The receptors originated from a human donor with active COVID-19. The donor label of this sample is uncertain.

The V and J genes are TRBV29-1 and TRBJ1-2; TRBD1 aligns across 8 bases. The germline gives CDR1 SQVTM, CDR2 ANQGSEA. V was clipped by 4 bases and J by 4 bases; unmatched bases: 11. The CDR3 loop spans 15 amino acids. This CDR3 is CSVARGQGASYGYTF. CDR3 nucleotide sequence: TGCAGCGTTGCCCGGGGGCAGGGGGCCTCCTATGGCTACACCTTC.

This sequence joins TRBV6-2 or TRBV6-3 and TRBJ2-2; 7 bases agree with TRBD1. CDR1 and CDR2 (germline): MNHEY, SVGEGT. V shed 5 bases, J shed 1 base, and the junction held 4 bases outside the gene matches. The CDR3 sequence is 15 residues long. The CDR3 loop is CASSRRTGNTGELFF. The CDR3 DNA reads as TGTGCCAGCAGTCGACGGACAGGGAACACCGGGGAGCTGTTTTTT.

The V and J genes are TRBV10-1 and TRBJ1-5, with 7 nucleotides matching TRBD1. CDR1 and CDR2 from the germline V gene are WNHNN and SYGVQD (reference sequence). The trim removed 7 bases at V and 4 bases at J, leaving 13 bases unmatched. The CDR3 is 16 amino acids. CDR3 coding DNA: TGCGCCAGCATTAAGTCTAGACAGGGACGAAATCAGCCCCAGCATTTT. Its protein product is CASIKSRQGRNQPQHF.

The V call is TRBV5-5, the J call TRBJ1-2; tentatively, D is TRBD1 (6 bases). This CDR3 has 17 residues. Per germline, CDR1 SGHKS and CDR2 YYEKEE (reference sequence). V was clipped by 3 bases and J by 2 bases, with 20 bases between them. The CDR3 loop reads CASSSPEGDNWNYGYTF. CDR3 bases: TGTGCCAGCAGCTCACCCGAAGGGGACAACTGGAACTATGGCTACACCTTC. The full variable domain, its missing parts supplied by reference TRBV5-5 and TRBJ1-2, is DAGVTQSPTHLIKTRGQQVTLRCSPISGHKSVSWYQQVLGQGPQFIFQYYEKEERGRGNFPDRFSARQFPNYSSELNVNALLLGDSALYLCASSSPEGDNWNYGYTFGSGTRLTVV.

This chain uses TRBV6-6 with TRBJ2-2, with unresolved D. Germline V gene sequence: CDR1 MNHNY, CDR2 SVGAGI (reference sequence). Trimming took 7 bases from V and 6 from J, leaving 12 bases between them. The CDR3 is made up of 13 amino acids. The CDR3 protein is CASTLPNPGELFF. The CDR3 DNA follows: TGTGCCAGCACACTCCCCAACCCCGGGGAGCTGTTTTTT.

The chain combines TRBV4-3 with TRBJ1-2; D is unclear. Germline V gives CDR1 LGHNA, CDR2 YSLEER. This CDR3 has 12 amino acids. Trimming took 2 bases from V and 3 from J, leaving 4 bases between them. CDR3 protein: CASSQSDYGYTF. CDR3 DNA sequence: TGCGCCAGCAGCCAAAGCGACTATGGCTACACCTTC.

J is TRBJ1-1 and V is TRBV7-6; 7 positions agree with TRBD1. This CDR3 contains 15 residues. Germline V CDR1 and CDR2: SGHVS, FNYEAQ. J gave up 3 bases and V 5 bases, and 9 bases lay outside the gene matches. CDR3 in DNA: TGTGCCAGCAGCAAAAACAGGGGTCAGGACACTGAAGCTTTCTTT. Residues: CASSKNRGQDTEAFF.

The chain joins TRBV3-1 (or the pseudogene TRBV3-2) to TRBJ1-4; 9 bases are a match to TRBD1. V shed 0 bases and J 7 bases; nucleotides not matched to a gene: 6. Per germline, CDR1 LGHDT and CDR2 YNNKEL (reference sequence). The CDR3 covers 16 residues. The CDR3 DNA sequence: TGTGCCAGCAGCCAAGAAGGGACAGGGCTTTCTGAAAAACTGTTTTTT. It yields the protein CASSQEGTGLSEKLFF.

The genes are TRBV19 and TRBJ2-7, with 7 bases fitting TRBD1. The CDR3 length is 14 residues. V lost 6 bases to trimming and J lost 5 bases; unmatched junction nucleotides: 10. CDR1 is LNHDA and CDR2 is SQIVND in the germline V gene (reference sequence). CDR3 region: CASSQQGLGHEQYF. CDR3 DNA sequence: TGTGCCAGTAGCCAACAGGGGCTGGGCCACGAGCAGTACTTC.

The DNA for the CDR3 is TGTGCCAGTAGTCCCCGGGACAGGGGCAATCAGCCCCAGCATTTT. This sequence encodes CASSPRDRGNQPQHF. The chain uses TRBV19 and TRBJ1-5; TRBD1 matches 9 bases. With V trimmed by 5 bases and J by 2 bases, 4 bases remained unmatched. The CDR3 runs to 15 residues. Germline V gene sequence: CDR1 LNHDA, CDR2 SQIVND (reference sequence).

V usage is TRBV7-9 and J usage is TRBJ1-6, with 7 bases that match TRBD1. Germline lookup yields CDR1 SEHNR and CDR2 FQNEAQ (reference sequence). V lost 1 base to trimming and J lost 13 bases; unmatched junction nucleotides: 13. The CDR3 runs 16 residues. CDR3 bases: TGTGCCAGCAGCTTAGAAACAGGGGCCTTTGGGGATCCCCTCCACTTT. Translating gives CASSLETGAFGDPLHF. The full variable domain, rest sourced from reference TRBV7-9 and TRBJ1-6, is DTGVSQNPRHKITKRGQNVTFRCDPISEHNRLYWYRQTLGQGPEFLTYFQNEAQLEKSRLLSDRFSAERPKGSFSTLEIQRTEQGDSAMYLCASSLETGAFGDPLHFGNGTRLTVT.

This chain joins TRBV18 and TRBJ2-5; 7 bases are a match to TRBD2. CDR1 and CDR2 from the germline V gene are KGHSH and LQKENI. V was pared by 3 bases and J by 3 bases, with 16 bases of the junction left unmatched. CDR3 size: 18 residues. The CDR3 coding sequence is TGTGCCAGCTCACCGGGGAGGGTTAGCTCCCCACTAAAAGAGACCCAGTACTTC. This gives the protein CASSPGRVSSPLKETQYF.

The chain is built from TRBV30 and TRBJ1-2, with a tentative D call TRBD1 (5 bases). CDR1 and CDR2 from the germline V gene are GTSNPN and SVGIG (reference sequence). Trimming pared 3 bases from V and 3 bases from J, leaving 8 bases between. The CDR3 extends over 12 amino acids. CDR3 bases: TGTGCCTGGAGCCGGGGGGACTATGGCTACACCTTC. Translating it yields CAWSRGDYGYTF. The full variable domain, in which reference TRBV30 and TRBJ1-2 provide the parts outside the CDR3, is SQTIHQWPATLVQPVGSPLSLECTVEGTSNPNLYWYRQAAGRGLQLLFYSVGIGQISSEVPQNLSASRPQDRQFILSSKKLLLSDSGFYLCAWSRGDYGYTFGSGTRLTVV.

The chain employs TRBV2 and TRBJ1-2; possibly TRBD1 for D (6 bases). CDR1 is SNHLY and CDR2 is FYNNEI in the germline V gene. V dropped 6 bases and J dropped 4 bases, with 12 bases sitting between them. The CDR3 covers 13 residues. CDR3 bases: TGTGCCAGCAGAGAGGGACACCCCTATGGCTACACCTTC. This gives the protein CASREGHPYGYTF.

The chain employs TRBV19 and TRBJ2-7; D is uncertain. V lost 2 bases and J lost 2, with 16 bases in between. The CDR3 has 16 residues. CDR1 is LNHDA and CDR2 is SQIVND in the germline V gene (reference sequence). The CDR3 here is CASSIRLGRAPYEQYF. CDR3 in DNA: TGTGCCAGTAGTATAAGACTCGGCCGCGCCCCCTACGAGCAGTACTTC.

The CDR3 protein is CASSLDGLAGVEQYF. The CDR3 DNA sequence: TGCGCCAGCAGCTTGGACGGATTGGCAGGGGTCGAGCAGTACTTC. The rearrangement joins TRBV5-1 to TRBJ2-7; a possible D gene is TRBD1 (6 bases). Looked up from germline, CDR1 is SGHRS and CDR2 is YFSETQ. The CDR3 totals 15 residues. The germline V and J ends were trimmed by 0 bases and 6 bases, with 16 bases remaining between them. The whole variable domain, filled in from reference TRBV5-1 and TRBJ2-7, reads KAGVTQTPRYLIKTRGQQVTLSCSPISGHRSVSWYQQTPGQGLQFLFEYFSETQRNKGNFPGRFSGRQFSNSRSEMNVSTLELGDSALYLCASSLDGLAGVEQYFGPGTRLTVT.

This chain links TRBV19 with TRBJ1-1; perhaps TRBD1 as D (5 bases). CDR1 is LNHDA, CDR2 SQIVND, per germline (reference sequence). V lost 6 bases, J lost 6 bases, and 23 bases lay in between. The CDR3 is 16 amino acids. DNA of the CDR3: TGTGCCAGTAGCCTAAATTCAAACTGGGGCTTAGCTGAAGCTTTCTTT. This encodes CASSLNSNWGLAEAFF.

The rearrangement uses TRBV4-1 and TRBJ2-3; 8 bases align to TRBD1. Germline CDR1 is MGHRA and CDR2 is YSYEKL. V was pared by 7 bases and J by 1 base, with 13 bases of the junction left unmatched. The CDR3 totals 17 residues. CDR3 DNA: TGCGCCAGCACCAAAGGGACAGGCGGATGGGGCACAGATACGCAGTATTTT. Its translation is CASTKGTGGWGTDTQYF.

The CDR3 nucleotides read TGTGCCAGCAGCTTAGGGGGGGGGCTCTACGAGCAGTACTTC. Its translation: CASSLGGGLYEQYF. The V gene is TRBV11-2, the J gene TRBJ2-7; a weak D match, TRBD2 (7 bases). Germline-derived CDR1 and CDR2 are SGHAT and FQNNGV. This CDR3 contains 14 residues. V lost 1 base and J lost 3, with 10 bases in between.

This rearrangement joins TRBV7-6 to TRBJ2-2, with 9 bases matching TRBD2. This CDR3 has 16 amino acids. Germline loops: CDR1 SGHVS, CDR2 FNYEAQ. J gave up 5 bases and V 5 bases, and 9 bases lay outside the gene matches. The CDR3 DNA reads as TGTGCCAGCAGCCCGGGACTAGCTGTGAGGACCGGGGAGCTGTTTTTT. It specifies CASSPGLAVRTGELFF.

The DNA for the CDR3 is TGTGCCAGCCAGGGGTCGTGGTGGAGCAATCAGCCCCAGCATTTT. Protein: CASQGSWWSNQPQHF. V gene TRBV11-1 combines with J gene TRBJ1-5, with D maybe TRBD1 (6 bases). Per the germline V gene, CDR1 is SGHAT and CDR2 is FQDESV (reference sequence). V lost 8 bases to trimming and J lost 1 base, with 15 bases between them. This CDR3 has 15 residues.

The chain has TRBV13 and TRBJ2-7; no definite D call. The ends were cut back, 4 bases at V and 4 bases at J, with 11 bases in the middle. The germline V gene has CDR1 PRHDT and CDR2 FYEKMQ (reference sequence). The CDR3 runs to 13 residues. This CDR3 is CASSSIGAYEQYF. The CDR3 DNA follows: TGTGCCAGCAGCTCCATTGGTGCGTACGAGCAGTACTTC.